The next 28 T cell receptor beta chains were all read from a single sample in a study of cytomegalovirus exposure and HLA in healthy donors (dated 2017 in TCRdb). The method was the immunoSEQ multiplex PCR assay. For the multiplex PCR, a mixture combining 60 forward primers for TCR Vbeta segments and 13 reverse primers for TCR Jbeta segments was used. Here the immuneACCESS table is served through TCRdb, limited to in-frame sequences with V and J called. Missing clones are a known gap in these copies; in checked studies unresolved V genes cover under half, and the rest lacks a known reason. The sample table holds 130,000 to 150,000 clones, of which about two thirds were seen once. More than 4% of the sample rests with the top ten. Sample: PBMCs. These TCRs come from a man in his fifties or sixties in good health and CMV-seronegative.

In DNA form, the CDR3 reads TGTGCCAGTAGTATAGGAGTGGGCCTGGCCGGGGAGCTGTTTTTT. As protein: CASSIGVGLAGELFF. This chain uses TRBV19 with TRBJ2-2; D gene ambiguous. Per germline, CDR1 LNHDA and CDR2 SQIVND (reference sequence). Deletions cut 1 base from V and 6 bases from J, with 12 bases between. The CDR3 has 15 residues.

This clone was seen a few times. The chain joins TRBV5-1 to TRBJ2-7; TRBD1 might be the D (5 bases). Germline CDR1 reads SGHRS; CDR2 reads YFSETQ. CDR3 size: 18 residues. V dropped 5 bases and J dropped 0 bases, with 24 bases sitting between them. The CDR3 reads CASSLLRLGQSLSYEQYF. The CDR3 nucleotides read TGCGCCAGCAGTTTGCTTAGACTCGGACAATCCCTCTCCTACGAGCAGTACTTC.

A few counts support this clone. The gene calls are TRBV28 and TRBJ1-1; D gene uncertain. Germline lookup yields CDR1 MDHEN and CDR2 SYDVKM. The CDR3 spans 12 residues. V was shortened by 5 bases and J by 10 bases, with 14 bases between the two germline ends. The CDR3 spells CASSPSPGAAFF. CDR3 nucleotide sequence: TGTGCCAGCAGTCCATCCCCGGGAGCAGCTTTCTTT.

This clone was observed a few times. V gene TRBV6-5 combines with J gene TRBJ2-4; 9 nucleotides line up with TRBD2. V shed 8 bases, J shed 4 bases, and the junction held 6 bases outside the gene matches. The CDR3 totals 14 residues. Germline CDR1 is MNHEY and CDR2 is SVGAGI. CDR3 nucleotide sequence: TGTGCCAGCCGCTCGCGGGAGGGGAAAAACATTCAGTACTTC. It is translated as CASRSREGKNIQYF.

The chain recombines TRBV9 with TRBJ2-3; D gene ambiguous. The CDR3 has 15 residues. Germline values: CDR1 SGDLS, CDR2 YYNGEE. V lost 0 bases to trimming and J lost 0 bases, with 8 bases between them. Here the CDR3 reads CASSVGLVSTDTQYF. The DNA for the CDR3 is TGTGCCAGCAGCGTAGGGCTAGTGAGCACAGATACGCAGTATTTT.

Written as DNA, the CDR3 is TGTGCCTGGAGTGTACAAGAGGGGCGAGCGGGAGGGTGGACAGATACGCAGTATTTT. This encodes CAWSVQEGRAGGWTDTQYF. The genes are TRBV30 and TRBJ2-3, with TRBD2 matching over 10 bases. Germline assignment: CDR1 GTSNPN and CDR2 SVGIG (reference sequence). Trimming cost V 0 bases and J 3 bases; bases outside gene matches: 15. The length of the CDR3 is 19 residues. Combining the CDR3 with reference TRBV30 and TRBJ2-3 gives the whole variable domain SQTIHQWPATLVQPVGSPLSLECTVEGTSNPNLYWYRQAAGRGLQLLFYSVGIGQISSEVPQNLSASRPQDRQFILSSKKLLLSDSGFYLCAWSVQEGRAGGWTDTQYFGPGTRLTVL.

This clone was seen a handful of times. The V gene is TRBV7-8, the J gene TRBJ2-7, with TRBD2 as a possible D gene (6 bases). Germline assignment: CDR1 SGHVS and CDR2 FQNEAQ. Trimming took 1 base from V and 1 from J, leaving 17 bases between them. This CDR3 region has 17 residues. The CDR3, as DNA: TGTGCCAGCAGCTTAGTTGCCGGGGCAGGGAGGTCCTACGAGCAGTACTTC. It yields the protein CASSLVAGAGRSYEQYF.

This sequence joins TRBV28 and TRBJ2-1; 9 positions match TRBD1. Germline CDR1 MDHEN, CDR2 SYDVKM. This CDR3 is built from 14 residues. J gave up 7 bases and V 1 base, and 2 bases lay outside the gene matches. CDR3 sequence: CASSLLGQGNEQFF. In nucleotides, the CDR3 is TGTGCCAGCAGTTTATTGGGACAGGGAAATGAGCAGTTCTTC.

This chain connects TRBV5-4 to TRBJ2-5; 7 bases line up with TRBD1. Germline lookup yields CDR1 SGHNT and CDR2 YYREEE (reference sequence). V lost 2 bases to trimming and J lost 1 base; unmatched junction nucleotides: 8. This CDR3 comprises 16 residues. CDR3 protein: CASSFYRGESQETQYF. The CDR3 nucleotides read TGTGCCAGCAGCTTTTACAGGGGCGAGAGCCAAGAGACCCAGTACTTC. Full variable domain (outside the CDR3, taken from reference TRBV5-4 and TRBJ2-5): ETGVTQSPTHLIKTRGQQVTLRCSSQSGHNTVSWYQQALGQGPQFIFQYYREEENGRGNFPPRFSGLQFPNYSSELNVNALELDDSALYLCASSFYRGESQETQYFGPGTRLLVL.

The chain joins TRBV5-1 to TRBJ2-4; D gene uncertain. The germline CDR1 and CDR2 sequences are SGHRS and YFSETQ. V lost 5 bases and J lost 6, with 12 bases in between. The CDR3 consists of 13 residues. The CDR3 nucleotides read TGCGCCAGCAGATTCGACATATCAAACATTCAGTACTTC. Its translation: CASRFDISNIQYF.

This chain connects TRBV5-1 to TRBJ2-7; the D gene is possibly TRBD2 (5 bases). V lost 0 bases and J lost 3, with 13 bases in between. The germline V gene encodes CDR1 SGHRS and CDR2 YFSETQ. This CDR3 has 15 amino acids. CDR3 sequence: CASSLVSGSVYEQYF. CDR3 nucleotides: TGCGCCAGCAGCTTGGTATCGGGGAGCGTCTACGAGCAGTACTTC.

The V gene is TRBV6-5, the J gene TRBJ2-7, with D possibly being TRBD1 (6 bases). The CDR3 covers 15 residues. The germline V and J ends were trimmed by 4 bases and 1 base, with 14 bases remaining between them. CDR1 and CDR2 (germline): MNHEY, SVGAGI. CDR3 sequence (DNA): TGTGCCAGCAGTTCGAGGACAGCCAAATCCTACGAGCAGTACTTC. It is translated as CASSSRTAKSYEQYF.

In this sample, this clone turned up a few times. The chain carries TRBV5-1 and TRBJ1-1; perhaps TRBD1 as D (6 bases). The V and J ends lost 4 bases and 1 base respectively, with 17 bases between them. The CDR3 is made up of 16 amino acids. Germline lookup yields CDR1 SGHRS and CDR2 YFSETQ. CDR3 nucleotide sequence: TGCGCCAGCAGCCCGGAACCAGGGGCACCGAACACTGAAGCTTTCTTT. This codes for CASSPEPGAPNTEAFF.

The chain recombines TRBV5-8 with TRBJ2-7; D unclear. The CDR3 has 11 residues. Deletions cut 1 base from V and 7 bases from J, with 6 bases between. In germline, CDR1 is SGHTS, CDR2 YDEGEE. Here the CDR3 reads CASSLFSEQYF. The CDR3 coding sequence is TGTGCCAGCAGCTTGTTCTCTGAGCAGTACTTC.

This clone showed up just a few times. This sequence joins TRBV5-1 and TRBJ2-6, with TRBD2 matching 9 bases. CDR1 is SGHRS, CDR2 YFSETQ, per germline. With 7 bases clipped from V and 0 bases from J, the junction kept 14 bases outside the gene matches. This CDR3 region has 19 residues. CDR3 loop: CASSRGREGDYSGANVLTF. As DNA, the CDR3 is TGCGCCAGCTCCCGGGGGCGGGAGGGTGACTACTCTGGGGCCAACGTCCTGACTTTC. The full variable domain, its missing parts supplied by reference TRBV5-1 and TRBJ2-6, is KAGVTQTPRYLIKTRGQQVTLSCSPISGHRSVSWYQQTPGQGLQFLFEYFSETQRNKGNFPGRFSGRQFSNSRSEMNVSTLELGDSALYLCASSRGREGDYSGANVLTFGAGSRLTVL.

This chain connects TRBV28 to TRBJ1-5; 9 nucleotides agree with TRBD1. The CDR3 runs 16 residues. V lost 2 bases, J lost 5 bases, and 7 bases stayed unmatched. Germline loops: CDR1 MDHEN, CDR2 SYDVKM. CDR3 residues: CASSLPGGQGYQPQHF. CDR3 coding DNA: TGTGCCAGCAGTTTACCGGGCGGACAGGGGTATCAGCCCCAGCATTTT.

This clone was picked up one time. The J gene is TRBJ2-3, the V gene TRBV18, with 7 positions matching TRBD1. Germline-derived CDR1 and CDR2 are KGHSH and LQKENI. The CDR3 has 18 amino acids. V trimming: 3 bases; J trimming: 3 bases; junction bases outside the gene matches: 15. CDR3 nucleotides: TGTGCCAGCTCACCCCGACTAAAGACAGGGACGAATACAGATACGCAGTATTTT. Translation gives CASSPRLKTGTNTDTQYF.

This clone was seen a handful of times. The J gene is TRBJ2-7, the V gene TRBV28, with TRBD2 identical over 12 bases. V shed 3 bases, J shed 2 bases, and the junction held 2 bases outside the gene matches. Germline CDR1 and CDR2: MDHEN and SYDVKM. The CDR3 runs to 15 residues. This chain's CDR3 is CASSFRLAGAYEQYF. The CDR3 DNA follows: TGTGCCAGCAGTTTTAGACTAGCGGGGGCCTACGAGCAGTACTTC.

This rearrangement joins TRBV7-8 to TRBJ2-3, with TRBD2 identical over 11 bases. The CDR3 is 14 residues long. With V trimmed by 7 bases and J by 4 bases, 4 bases remained unmatched. Germline V CDR1 and CDR2: SGHVS, FQNEAQ. CDR3 nucleotides: TGTGCCAGCATCACTAGCGGGAGTGCAGATACGCAGTATTTT. It codes for CASITSGSADTQYF.

The rearrangement uses TRBV9 and TRBJ2-7, with TRBD2 matching over 9 bases. V lost 0 bases and J lost 3; bases outside the gene matches: 4. Germline CDR1 SGDLS, CDR2 YYNGEE. The CDR3 covers 15 residues. The CDR3 here is CASSVAWTSDYEQYF. In nucleotides, the CDR3 is TGTGCCAGCAGCGTAGCATGGACTAGCGACTACGAGCAGTACTTC.

This clone was found once. The V gene is TRBV27, the J gene TRBJ2-3; tentative D call: TRBD2 (5 bases). CDR3 length: 12 amino acids. Looked up from germline, CDR1 is MNHEY and CDR2 is SMNVEV (reference sequence). Between the trimmed V and J ends, which lost 5 bases and 5 bases, there was a span of 8 bases. The CDR3 DNA follows: TGTGCCAGCAGTACACTAGGAGATACGCAGTATTTT. Translating it yields CASSTLGDTQYF.

The rearrangement joins TRBV7-7 to TRBJ1-3; D unresolved. The CDR3 is 13 amino acids. V lost 3 bases, J lost 8 bases, and 11 bases lay in between. In germline, CDR1 is SSHAT, CDR2 FNYEAQ (reference sequence). The DNA for the CDR3 is TGTGCCAGCAGCTTGGGTAAAGGAGACACCATATATTTT. It yields the protein CASSLGKGDTIYF.

The V call is TRBV7-9, the J call TRBJ1-1, with 10 nucleotides matching TRBD1. With 5 bases clipped from V and 4 bases from J, the junction kept 10 bases outside the gene matches. Germline V gene data show CDR1 as SEHNR and CDR2 as FQNEAQ (reference sequence). The CDR3 has 16 amino acids. In DNA form, the CDR3 reads TGTGCCAGCAGCGATCCGGGACAGGGGACCCTCACTGAAGCTTTCTTT. Its translation: CASSDPGQGTLTEAFF.

The chain links TRBV4-1 to TRBJ2-7; TRBD2 aligns across 7 bases. After removal of 0 bases from V and 2 bases from J, the junction contained 10 bases not matched to a gene. The CDR3 sequence is 17 residues long. CDR1 is MGHRA, CDR2 YSYEKL, per germline. The CDR3 region has the DNA TGCGCCAGCAGCCAAGAGCCCCTGGAGCGGGAACCCTACGAGCAGTACTTC. As protein: CASSQEPLEREPYEQYF.

This rearrangement joins TRBV11-2 to TRBJ2-5; unclear D gene. CDR3 size: 14 residues. CDR1 SGHAT and CDR2 FQNNGV come from the germline V gene. V was pared by 6 bases and J by 2 bases, with 13 bases between. The CDR3 sequence is CASSPWQAQETQYF. The CDR3, as DNA: TGTGCCAGCAGTCCCTGGCAGGCTCAAGAGACCCAGTACTTC.

This sequence joins TRBV6-5 and TRBJ2-7, with D tentatively TRBD2 (6 bases). Germline V gives CDR1 MNHEY, CDR2 SVGAGI. Trimming took 6 bases from V and 5 from J, leaving 17 bases between them. The CDR3 runs to 14 residues. The CDR3 sequence: CASRGTPISHEQYF. CDR3 coding DNA: TGTGCCAGCAGAGGGACTCCAATCTCTCACGAGCAGTACTTC.

This clone was observed a few times. J is TRBJ2-1 and V is TRBV10-2; 13 bases map to TRBD2. V lost 0 bases, J lost 10 bases, and 12 bases stayed unmatched. This CDR3 spans 18 amino acids. Germline CDR1 reads WSHSY; CDR2 reads SAAADI. The DNA of the CDR3 is TGCGCCAGCAGTGAGTCACCGGTGGGACTAGCGGGGATAGGGGAGCAGTTCTTC. This gives the protein CASSESPVGLAGIGEQFF.

CDR3 DNA: TGTGCCAGCAGTTATGGGCAGGTCTCCTACGAGCAGTACTTC. Encoded protein: CASSYGQVSYEQYF. V and J are TRBV6-6 and TRBJ2-7, with D unresolved. This CDR3 region has 14 residues. Germline lookup yields CDR1 MNHNY and CDR2 SVGAGI (reference sequence). Trimming stripped 3 bases from V and 0 bases from J, with 9 bases between.